This TCR beta chain was identified during a study of breast tumors, draining lymph nodes, adjacent tissues. General observations from the study: Luminal-like breast cancer showed significantly greater tumor-nontumor repertoire similarity than basal-like breast cancer did. Tumor TCR diversity was below lymph nodes but above nontumor tissue. Tumor T cell lymph node origin was a supported hypothesis, not proven.

TCRdb ran MiXCR on the multiplex PCR reads and lists one entry per CDR3 protein. The sample includes more than 20,000 distinct CDR3 sequences, around 23% of them seen just once. The CDR3 is 15 amino acids. The V segment lost 3 bases and the J segment 6 bases; nucleotides outside the gene matches: 10. The sample holds many counts of this clonotype. The antigen is undetermined. Sample: breast tumor tissue. This TCR was sampled from a female donor with breast cancer. Some clones in this sample may be carry-over from other donors' samples. J is TRBJ2-7 and V is TRBV12-3 or TRBV12-4; 8 positions match TRBD2. The CDR3 here is CASSFRPGGPFEQYF. The CDR3 nucleotides are TGTGCCAGCAGTTTCCGCCCGGGAGGGCCATTCGAGCAGTACTTC.